The 8 T cell receptor beta chains reported below all come from one sample, sequenced in a study of control samples from healthy donors and cancer patients. The method was immunoSEQ multiplex PCR; TCRdb's version includes in-frame clones alone and lacks a portion of them. The table has some 120,000 clones, about 95% seen once. Sequenced input: blood. The receptors originated from a man aged 25-40 years in good health.

This clone was seen a few times. This sequence joins TRBV4-1 and TRBJ2-5; D is undetermined. Germline values: CDR1 MGHRA, CDR2 YSYEKL. The length of the CDR3 is 14 residues. The V gene lost 4 bases and the J gene lost 2 bases, with 11 bases spanning the gap. CDR3 in DNA: TGCGCCAGCAGCCGTTTAGCTGGGCAAGAGACCCAGTACTTC. Translated, it gives CASSRLAGQETQYF.

The chain employs TRBV7-9 and TRBJ1-6; maybe TRBD1 (6 bases). Trimming pared 5 bases from V and 3 bases from J, leaving 11 bases between. The CDR3 is 15 amino acids. Germline V CDR1 and CDR2: SEHNR, FQNEAQ (reference sequence). The CDR3 region has the DNA TGTGCCAGCAGCACACCGGACAGCTATAATTCACCCCTCCACTTT. Translating gives CASSTPDSYNSPLHF.

This clone showed up just a few times. The chain couples TRBV2 to TRBJ2-7, with 9 bases matching TRBD1. The V and J ends lost 5 bases and 1 base, in that order; junction bases with no gene match: 3. Germline V gene lookup returns CDR1 SNHLY and CDR2 FYNNEI. This CDR3 has 14 residues. The CDR3 region has the DNA TGTGCCAGCAGTCAAGGACAGGGGTCCTACGAGCAGTACTTC. Its protein product is CASSQGQGSYEQYF.

The chain joins TRBV3-1 (or the pseudogene TRBV3-2) to TRBJ1-6, with no clear D. The CDR3 covers 13 residues. V was clipped by 5 bases and J by 7 bases, with 9 bases between them. Germline values: CDR1 LGHDT, CDR2 YNNKEL (reference sequence). CDR3 nucleotides: TGTGCCAGCAGCTCGGACTTAAATTCACCCCTCCACTTT. Protein product: CASSSDLNSPLHF.

The chain combines TRBV3-1 (or the pseudogene TRBV3-2) with TRBJ2-1, with 9 bases that match TRBD1. The CDR3 contains 15 residues. CDR1 and CDR2 (germline): LGHDT, YNNKEL (reference sequence). Trimming at V came to 0 bases and at J to 8 bases, leaving 5 bases not matched to a gene. CDR3 loop: CASSQEDRGWDEQFF. The CDR3 DNA is TGTGCCAGCAGCCAAGAAGACAGGGGGTGGGATGAGCAGTTCTTC.

The CDR3 DNA follows: TGCGCCAGCAGCCAAGTGCAGGGGGTCCACTACGAGCAGTACTTC. This codes for CASSQVQGVHYEQYF. The chain recombines TRBV4-1 with TRBJ2-7, with 7 bases aligning to TRBD1. CDR1 is MGHRA, CDR2 YSYEKL, per germline. Trimming removed 1 base from V and 3 bases from J; junction bases left unmatched: 6. The CDR3 spans 15 residues.

The chain carries TRBV19 and TRBJ2-7; no clear D gene. This CDR3 region has 12 residues. V dropped 5 bases and J dropped 6 bases, with 11 bases sitting between them. Germline V CDR1 and CDR2: LNHDA, SQIVND (reference sequence). The CDR3 sequence: CASSSGPLEQYF. The CDR3 nucleotides are TGTGCCAGTAGTTCCGGCCCGCTCGAGCAGTACTTC.

The V gene is TRBV7-2, the J gene TRBJ2-4; 8 bases agree with TRBD1. Germline CDR1 and CDR2: SGHTA and FQGNSA. The trim removed 6 bases at V and 8 bases at J, leaving 6 bases unmatched. This CDR3 is built from 13 residues. The CDR3 DNA is TGTGCCAGCAGTCCTGACAGGGGAGACATTCAGTACTTC. It is translated as CASSPDRGDIQYF.